This TCR beta chain was obtained from a study of shared clonotypes between healthy human individuals. Clones were sequenced by immunoSEQ multiplex PCR, and TCRdb holds only the in-frame ones, with some missing. The sample lists millions of clones; about 92% were seen once. Free of recent acute infections or vaccinations, the donors were healthy HIV-negative adults. Naive CD45RA+ and memory CD45RA-negative subsets were split from CD4+ cells. Specimen: naive CD4+ T cells sorted from blood. Subset reported: CD45RA+ positively selected. The origin of this receptor is a man between 18 and 35 years old in good health.

The CDR3: CASSQRTSGSYEQYF. In nucleotides, the CDR3 is TGCGCCAGCAGCCAACGAACTAGCGGGAGCTACGAGCAGTACTTC. The chain links TRBV4-3 to TRBJ2-5; the match to TRBD2 covers 11 bases. The J call may be faulty, since TRBJ2-7 better matches the DNA end. Germline values: CDR1 LGHNA, CDR2 YSLEER. CDR3 length equals 15 residues.